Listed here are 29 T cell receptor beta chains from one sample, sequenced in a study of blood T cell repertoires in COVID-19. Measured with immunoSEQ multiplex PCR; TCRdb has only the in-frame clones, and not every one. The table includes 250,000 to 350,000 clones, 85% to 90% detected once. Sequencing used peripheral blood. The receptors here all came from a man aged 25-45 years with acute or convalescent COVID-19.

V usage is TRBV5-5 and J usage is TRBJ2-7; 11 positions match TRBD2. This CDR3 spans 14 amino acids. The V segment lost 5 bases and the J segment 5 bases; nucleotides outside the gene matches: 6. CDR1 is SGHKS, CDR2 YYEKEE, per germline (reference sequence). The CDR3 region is CASSIAGGLDEQYF. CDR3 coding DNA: TGTGCCAGCAGTATAGCGGGAGGGCTAGACGAGCAGTACTTC.

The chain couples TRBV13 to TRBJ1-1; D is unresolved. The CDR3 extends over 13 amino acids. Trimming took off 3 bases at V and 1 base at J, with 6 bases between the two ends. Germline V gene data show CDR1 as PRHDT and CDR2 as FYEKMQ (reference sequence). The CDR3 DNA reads TGTGCCAGCAGCTTGGCTCCGAACACTGAAGCTTTCTTT. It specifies CASSLAPNTEAFF. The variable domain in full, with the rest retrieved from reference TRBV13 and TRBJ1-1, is AAGVIQSPRHLIKEKRETATLKCYPIPRHDTVYWYQQGPGQDPQFLISFYEKMQSDKGSIPDRFSAQQFSDYHSELNMSSLELGDSALYFCASSLAPNTEAFFGQGTRLTVV.

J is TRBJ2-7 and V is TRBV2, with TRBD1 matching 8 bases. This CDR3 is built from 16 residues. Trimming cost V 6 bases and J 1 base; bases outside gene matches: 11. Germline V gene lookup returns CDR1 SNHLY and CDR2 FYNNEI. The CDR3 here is CASSRDAGTGSYEQYF. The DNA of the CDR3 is TGTGCCAGCAGCCGAGATGCGGGGACAGGTTCCTACGAGCAGTACTTC.

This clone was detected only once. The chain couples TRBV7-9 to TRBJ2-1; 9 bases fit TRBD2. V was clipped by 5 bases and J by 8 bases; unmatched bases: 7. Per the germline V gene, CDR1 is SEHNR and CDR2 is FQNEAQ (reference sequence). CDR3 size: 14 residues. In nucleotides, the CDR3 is TGTGCCAGCAGCCTGGTAGCGGGAGCCGATGAGCAGTTCTTC. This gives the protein CASSLVAGADEQFF.

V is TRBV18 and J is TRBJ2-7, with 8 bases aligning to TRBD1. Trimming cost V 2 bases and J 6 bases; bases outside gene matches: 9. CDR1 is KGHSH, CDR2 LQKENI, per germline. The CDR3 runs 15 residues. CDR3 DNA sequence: TGTGCCAGCTCACCAGTAAACAGGGGGAGGAGCGAGCAGTACTTC. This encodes CASSPVNRGRSEQYF.

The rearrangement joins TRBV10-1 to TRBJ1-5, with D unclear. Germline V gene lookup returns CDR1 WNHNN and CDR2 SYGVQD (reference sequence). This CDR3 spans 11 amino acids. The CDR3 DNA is TGCGAGCAGGAAAGCAATCAGCCCCAGCATTTT. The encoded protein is CEQESNQPQHF.

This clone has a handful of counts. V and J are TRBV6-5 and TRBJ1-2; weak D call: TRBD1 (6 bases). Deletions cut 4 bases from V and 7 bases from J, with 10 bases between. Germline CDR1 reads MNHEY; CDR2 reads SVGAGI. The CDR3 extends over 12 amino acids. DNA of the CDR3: TGTGCCAGCAGTTCTGACAGGTTTGGCTACACCTTC. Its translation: CASSSDRFGYTF.

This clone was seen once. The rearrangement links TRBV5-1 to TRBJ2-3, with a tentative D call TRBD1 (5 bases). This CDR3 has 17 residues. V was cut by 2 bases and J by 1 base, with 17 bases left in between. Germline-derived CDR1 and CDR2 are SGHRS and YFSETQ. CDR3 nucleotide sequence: TGCGCCAGCAGCTTAGGCCCGCAGGGCTCGGGCACAGATACGCAGTATTTT. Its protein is CASSLGPQGSGTDTQYF.

CDR3 sequence: CASSPWSGGQFTDTQYF. The CDR3 nucleotides read TGTGCCAGCAGCCCCTGGTCCGGGGGGCAATTCACAGATACGCAGTATTTT. The gene calls are TRBV3-1 (or the pseudogene TRBV3-2) and TRBJ2-3; possible D gene TRBD2, 7 bases. Germline values: CDR1 LGHDT, CDR2 YNNKEL (reference sequence). The CDR3 is 17 residues long. Between the trimmed V and J ends, which lost 4 bases and 2 bases, there was a span of 19 bases.

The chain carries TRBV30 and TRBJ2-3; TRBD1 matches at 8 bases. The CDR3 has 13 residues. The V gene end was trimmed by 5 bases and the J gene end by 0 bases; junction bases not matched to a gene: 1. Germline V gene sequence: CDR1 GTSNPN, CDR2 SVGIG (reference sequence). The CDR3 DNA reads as TGTGCCTGGGGACAGGGAAGCACAGATACGCAGTATTTT. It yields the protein CAWGQGSTDTQYF.

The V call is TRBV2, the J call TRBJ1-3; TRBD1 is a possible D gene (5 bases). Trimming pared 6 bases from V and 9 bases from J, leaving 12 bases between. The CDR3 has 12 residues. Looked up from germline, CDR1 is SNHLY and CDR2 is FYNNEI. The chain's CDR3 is CASRDTQSTIYF. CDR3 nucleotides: TGTGCCAGCAGGGACACCCAAAGCACCATATATTTT.

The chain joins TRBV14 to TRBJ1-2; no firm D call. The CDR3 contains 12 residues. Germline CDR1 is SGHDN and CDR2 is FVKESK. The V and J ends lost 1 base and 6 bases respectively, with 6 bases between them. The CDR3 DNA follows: TGTGCCAGCAGCCAAGCCCAGGATGGCTACACCTTC. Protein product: CASSQAQDGYTF.

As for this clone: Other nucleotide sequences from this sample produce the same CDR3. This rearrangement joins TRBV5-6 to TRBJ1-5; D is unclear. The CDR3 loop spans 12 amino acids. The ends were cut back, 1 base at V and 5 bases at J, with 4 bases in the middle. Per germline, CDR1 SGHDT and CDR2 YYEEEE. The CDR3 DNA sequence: TGTGCCAGCAGCTTGTCTGATCAGCCCCAGCATTTT. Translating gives CASSLSDQPQHF.

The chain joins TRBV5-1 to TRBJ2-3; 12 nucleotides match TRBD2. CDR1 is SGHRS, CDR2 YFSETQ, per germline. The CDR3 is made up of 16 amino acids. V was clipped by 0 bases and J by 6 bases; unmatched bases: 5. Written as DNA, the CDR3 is TGCGCCAGCAGCTTGGTTACTAGCGGGGGGATGGATACGCAGTATTTT. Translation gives CASSLVTSGGMDTQYF.

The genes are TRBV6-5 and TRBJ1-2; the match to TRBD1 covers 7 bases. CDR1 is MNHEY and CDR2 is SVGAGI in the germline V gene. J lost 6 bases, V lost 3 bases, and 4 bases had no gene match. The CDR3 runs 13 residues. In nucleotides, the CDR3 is TGTGCCAGCAGTTATACAGGGGTGGATGGCTACACCTTC. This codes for CASSYTGVDGYTF.

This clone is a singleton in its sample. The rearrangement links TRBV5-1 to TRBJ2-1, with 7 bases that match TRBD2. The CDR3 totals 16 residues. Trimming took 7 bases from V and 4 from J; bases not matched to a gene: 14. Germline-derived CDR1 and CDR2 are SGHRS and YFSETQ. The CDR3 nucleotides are TGCGCCAGCGCCGTAACCCGCGGGAGCTTTTACAATGAGCAGTTCTTC. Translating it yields CASAVTRGSFYNEQFF.

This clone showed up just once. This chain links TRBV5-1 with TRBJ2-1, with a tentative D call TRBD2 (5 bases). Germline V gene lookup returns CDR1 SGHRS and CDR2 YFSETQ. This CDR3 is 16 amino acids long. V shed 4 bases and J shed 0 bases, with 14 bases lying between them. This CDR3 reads CASSPRTGSSYNEQFF. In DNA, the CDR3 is TGCGCCAGCAGCCCCCGGACTGGGAGCTCCTACAATGAGCAGTTCTTC.

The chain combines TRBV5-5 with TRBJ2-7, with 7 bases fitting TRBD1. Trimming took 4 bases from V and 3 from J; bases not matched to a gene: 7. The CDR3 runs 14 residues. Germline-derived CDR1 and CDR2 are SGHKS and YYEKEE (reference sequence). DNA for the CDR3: TGTGCCAGCAGCCGGACAGGTGCACTCTACGAGCAGTACTTC. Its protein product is CASSRTGALYEQYF. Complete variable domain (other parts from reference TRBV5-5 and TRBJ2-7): DAGVTQSPTHLIKTRGQQVTLRCSPISGHKSVSWYQQVLGQGPQFIFQYYEKEERGRGNFPDRFSARQFPNYSSELNVNALLLGDSALYLCASSRTGALYEQYFGPGTRLTVT.

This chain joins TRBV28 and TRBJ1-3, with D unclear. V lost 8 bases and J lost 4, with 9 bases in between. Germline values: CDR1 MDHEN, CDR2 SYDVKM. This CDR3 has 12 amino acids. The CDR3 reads CASRNAGNTIYF. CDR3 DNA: TGTGCCAGCCGAAATGCGGGAAACACCATATATTTT.

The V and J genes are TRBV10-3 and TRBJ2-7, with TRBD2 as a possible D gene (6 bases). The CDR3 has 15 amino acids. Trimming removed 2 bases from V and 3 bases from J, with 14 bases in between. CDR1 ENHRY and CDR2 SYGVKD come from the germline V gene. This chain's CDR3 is CAISEGVSGDYEQYF. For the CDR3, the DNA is TGTGCCATCAGTGAGGGGGTTAGCGGAGACTACGAGCAGTACTTC.

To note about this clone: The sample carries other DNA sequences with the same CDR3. The DNA of the CDR3 is TGTGCCAGCAGCTTCCCCACGGGGGGAGAGACCCAGTACTTC. The encoded protein is CASSFPTGGETQYF. The V and J genes are TRBV7-9 and TRBJ2-5; 7 bases match TRBD2. Germline V lookup: CDR1 SEHNR, CDR2 FQNEAQ (reference sequence). Losses at the gene ends were 3 bases for V and 4 bases for J; bases not matched to a gene: 5. The CDR3 totals 14 residues.

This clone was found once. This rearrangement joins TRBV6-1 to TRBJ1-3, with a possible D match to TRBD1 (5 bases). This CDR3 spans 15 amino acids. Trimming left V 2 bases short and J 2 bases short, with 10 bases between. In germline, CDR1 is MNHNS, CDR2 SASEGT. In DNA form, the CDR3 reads TGTGCCAGCAGTGAACGGGCAGGGACTGGAAACACCATATATTTT. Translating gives CASSERAGTGNTIYF.

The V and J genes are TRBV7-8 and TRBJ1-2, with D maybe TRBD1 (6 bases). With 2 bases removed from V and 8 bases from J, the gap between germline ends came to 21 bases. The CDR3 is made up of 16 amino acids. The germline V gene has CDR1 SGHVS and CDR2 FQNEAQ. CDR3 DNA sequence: TGTGCCAGCAGCTTATTGATAGGTGGGGGCCTGGGCGGCTACACCTTC. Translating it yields CASSLLIGGGLGGYTF.

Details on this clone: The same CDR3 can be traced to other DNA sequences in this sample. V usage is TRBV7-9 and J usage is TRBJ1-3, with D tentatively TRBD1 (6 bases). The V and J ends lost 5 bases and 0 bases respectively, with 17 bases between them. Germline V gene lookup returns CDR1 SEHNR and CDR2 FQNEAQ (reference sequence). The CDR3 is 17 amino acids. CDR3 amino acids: CASSRLGGADSGNTIYF. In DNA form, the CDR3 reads TGTGCCAGCAGCCGTCTGGGGGGGGCTGACTCTGGAAACACCATATATTTT.

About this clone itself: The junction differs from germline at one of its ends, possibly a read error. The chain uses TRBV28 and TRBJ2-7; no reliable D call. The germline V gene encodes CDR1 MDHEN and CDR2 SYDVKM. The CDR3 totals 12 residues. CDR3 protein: CATSEVSYEQYF. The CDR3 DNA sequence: TGTGCCACCAGTGAGGTCTCCTACGAGCAGTACTTC.

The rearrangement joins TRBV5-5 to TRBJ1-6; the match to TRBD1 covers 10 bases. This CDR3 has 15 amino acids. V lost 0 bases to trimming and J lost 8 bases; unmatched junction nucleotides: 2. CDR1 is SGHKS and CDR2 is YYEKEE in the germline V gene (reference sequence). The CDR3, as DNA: TGTGCCAGCAGCTTGGTGGGGACAGGGGATTCACCCCTCCACTTT. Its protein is CASSLVGTGDSPLHF.

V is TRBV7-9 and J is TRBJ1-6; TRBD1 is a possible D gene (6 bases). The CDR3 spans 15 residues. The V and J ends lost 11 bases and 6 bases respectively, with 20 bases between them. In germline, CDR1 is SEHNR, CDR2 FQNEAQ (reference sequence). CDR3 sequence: CAESLGDMSNSPLHF. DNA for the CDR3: TGTGCCGAAAGTCTAGGGGACATGAGTAATTCACCCCTCCACTTT.

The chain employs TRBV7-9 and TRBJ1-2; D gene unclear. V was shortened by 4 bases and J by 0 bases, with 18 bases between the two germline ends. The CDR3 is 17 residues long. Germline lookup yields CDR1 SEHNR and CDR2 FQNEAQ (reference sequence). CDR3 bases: TGTGCCAGCAGCTCACTCCAAAAAGTCATGCCTAACTATGGCTACACCTTC. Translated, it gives CASSSLQKVMPNYGYTF.

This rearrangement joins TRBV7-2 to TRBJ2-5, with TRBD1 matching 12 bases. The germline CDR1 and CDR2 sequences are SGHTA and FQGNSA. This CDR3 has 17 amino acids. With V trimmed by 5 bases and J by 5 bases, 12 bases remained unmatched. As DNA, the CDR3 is TGTGCCAGCAGCCCCCACTCCGGGACAGGGGGCTGGGAGACCCAGTACTTC. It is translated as CASSPHSGTGGWETQYF.